The 19 T cell receptor beta chains in this list originate from one sample, sequenced in a study of blood T cell repertoires in COVID-19. The repertoire was sequenced with immunoSEQ multiplex PCR; TCRdb's copy has only in-frame clones and lacks some. The repertoire holds around 50,000 clones, around 90% seen once, with less than 8% in the top ten. The sequencing input was peripheral blood. The receptors here all came from a man between 65 and 85 years old with active COVID-19.

This chain uses TRBV7-9 with TRBJ1-1, with D perhaps TRBD1 (5 bases). Germline-derived CDR1 and CDR2 are SEHNR and FQNEAQ (reference sequence). Trimming took 1 base from V and 6 from J, leaving 15 bases between them. The CDR3 spans 15 residues. CDR3 nucleotides: TGTGCCAGCAGCTTAGGATGGGCAGGGAAGGCTGAAGCTTTCTTT. Translating gives CASSLGWAGKAEAFF.

The chain links TRBV7-9 to TRBJ1-3; the D gene is possibly TRBD1 (5 bases). V lost 1 base and J 0 bases, leaving 13 bases between the germline ends. Germline V lookup: CDR1 SEHNR, CDR2 FQNEAQ (reference sequence). The CDR3 has 17 amino acids. The CDR3 sequence is CASSLVGGMSSGNTIYF. In DNA, the CDR3 is TGTGCCAGCAGCTTAGTCGGGGGGATGAGCTCTGGAAACACCATATATTTT.

J is TRBJ2-2 and V is TRBV30; 9 bases match TRBD1. The V gene end was trimmed by 5 bases and the J gene end by 6 bases; junction bases not matched to a gene: 7. Germline V gene data show CDR1 as GTSNPN and CDR2 as SVGIG (reference sequence). The CDR3 totals 14 residues. CDR3 amino acids: CAWGQGIGAGELFF. Here the CDR3 DNA reads TGTGCCTGGGGACAGGGGATAGGTGCCGGGGAGCTGTTTTTT.

The chain links TRBV10-1 to TRBJ2-7; D perhaps matches TRBD1 (5 bases). The CDR3 sequence is 12 residues long. The germline gives CDR1 WNHNN, CDR2 SYGVQD (reference sequence). Trimming took off 3 bases at V and 5 bases at J, with 8 bases between the two ends. The CDR3 coding sequence is TGCGCCAGCAGTGAAGCCAGGGACGAGCAGTACTTC. Its translation is CASSEARDEQYF.

This clone was observed a single time. The chain has TRBV28 and TRBJ2-3; 7 nucleotides match TRBD2. Germline-derived CDR1 and CDR2 are MDHEN and SYDVKM. Trimming took 6 bases from V and 2 from J; bases not matched to a gene: 14. The CDR3 is made up of 17 amino acids. DNA for the CDR3: TGTGCCAGCAGCCCTTCGCCGGGAGCGGGGCACACAGATACGCAGTATTTT. It yields the protein CASSPSPGAGHTDTQYF.

This clone was seen just once. The chain is built from TRBV7-8 and TRBJ2-1; D may be TRBD1 or TRBD2 (5 bases each). The CDR3 is made up of 15 amino acids. Germline V gives CDR1 SGHVS, CDR2 FQNEAQ. Trimming cost V 5 bases and J 4 bases, with 15 bases left between them. DNA of the CDR3: TGTGCCAGCAGCAGAGGGGTCCGGGGTTACAATGAGCAGTTCTTC. It encodes CASSRGVRGYNEQFF.

This clone came up once. V and J are TRBV25-1 and TRBJ2-3; weak D call: TRBD1 (5 bases). The CDR3 spans 11 residues. Germline V gene sequence: CDR1 MGHDK, CDR2 SYGVNS. V was shortened by 3 bases and J by 10 bases, with 8 bases between the two germline ends. The DNA for the CDR3 is TGTGCCAGCAGTGACAGGGATTCGCAGTATTTT. Its protein product is CASSDRDSQYF.

This clone was detected a few times. This sequence joins TRBV6-2 or TRBV6-3 and TRBJ2-2, with D uncertain. Germline CDR1 is MNHEY and CDR2 is SVGEGT. The CDR3 contains 12 residues. Trimming cost V 2 bases and J 6 bases, with 4 bases left between them. CDR3 sequence: CASSYPSGELFF. The CDR3 DNA sequence: TGTGCCAGCAGTTACCCCTCCGGGGAGCTGTTTTTT.

This chain links TRBV25-1 with TRBJ2-7; D might be TRBD1 (5 bases). The CDR3 is made up of 14 amino acids. V was pared by 3 bases and J by 5 bases, with 14 bases between. The germline V gene has CDR1 MGHDK and CDR2 SYGVNS. CDR3 in DNA: TGTGCCAGCAGTGACCCCCAGGGCCCCCACGAGCAGTACTTC. Amino acids: CASSDPQGPHEQYF.

The J gene is TRBJ1-2, the V gene TRBV21-1; TRBD1 is the table's D call and was not checked against the DNA. TRBV21-1 is deemed a pseudogene. The CDR3 spans 17 residues. For the CDR3, the DNA is TGTGCCAGCAGCAAAGGTTTGCAGACAATGAAAAACTATGGCTACACCTTC. Its protein product is CASSKGLQTMKNYGYTF.

The count of this clone is one. This chain uses TRBV7-2 with TRBJ1-1; D possibly corresponds to TRBD1 (6 bases). The CDR3 totals 15 residues. The germline CDR1 and CDR2 sequences are SGHTA and FQGNSA. V lost 7 bases to trimming and J lost 1 base, with 16 bases between them. CDR3: CASKKVGARNTEAFF. Written as DNA, the CDR3 is TGTGCCAGCAAGAAGGTGGGGGCGCGGAACACTGAAGCTTTCTTT.

This clone occurred once. The chain joins TRBV24-1 to TRBJ1-4; perhaps TRBD1 as D (6 bases). Germline values: CDR1 KGHDR, CDR2 SFDVKD. The CDR3 runs 14 residues. Deletions cut 4 bases from V and 6 bases from J, with 11 bases between. The CDR3 is CATSEETGYEKLFF. CDR3 DNA: TGTGCCACCAGTGAGGAGACAGGCTATGAAAAACTGTTTTTT.

V usage is TRBV4-2 and J usage is TRBJ1-5; D remains ambiguous. CDR1 is LGHNA and CDR2 is YNFKEQ in the germline V gene. The germline V and J ends were trimmed by 1 base and 7 bases, with 11 bases remaining between them. CDR3 length: 14 amino acids. The CDR3 nucleotides are TGTGCCAGCAGCCAAGGATCGACGAGGCAGCCCCAGCATTTT. Amino acids: CASSQGSTRQPQHF.

The chain carries TRBV18 and TRBJ2-7; D call uncertain. V was cut by 3 bases and J by 0 bases, with 12 bases left in between. The CDR3 consists of 15 residues. Germline lookup yields CDR1 KGHSH and CDR2 LQKENI. CDR3 amino acids: CASSPGPMSSYEQYF. CDR3 bases: TGTGCCAGCTCACCGGGCCCCATGAGCTCCTACGAGCAGTACTTC.

This clone came up once. The genes are TRBV6-5 and TRBJ2-3, with D maybe TRBD1 (5 bases). Germline-derived CDR1 and CDR2 are MNHEY and SVGAGI. This CDR3 has 15 amino acids. V shed 4 bases and J shed 4 bases, with 15 bases lying between them. CDR3 sequence: CASSSRTPRADTQYF. CDR3 in DNA: TGTGCCAGCAGTTCCAGAACCCCCAGGGCAGATACGCAGTATTTT.

The rearrangement uses TRBV7-9 and TRBJ1-6; D ambiguous. Per germline, CDR1 SEHNR and CDR2 FQNEAQ (reference sequence). The CDR3 sequence is 14 residues long. Trimming left V 10 bases short and J 10 bases short, with 20 bases between. CDR3 in amino acids: CATQPQTLGSPLHF. DNA of the CDR3: TGTGCCACCCAGCCACAGACACTAGGGTCACCCCTCCACTTT.

This chain links TRBV19 with TRBJ1-2; D uncertain. The CDR3 totals 12 residues. Trimming took 4 bases from V and 5 from J, leaving 8 bases between them. Looked up from germline, CDR1 is LNHDA and CDR2 is SQIVND (reference sequence). In DNA, the CDR3 is TGTGCCAGTAGTACTACCCGTTATGGCTACACCTTC. This sequence encodes CASSTTRYGYTF.

This chain links TRBV15 with TRBJ1-4; possibly TRBD1 for D (6 bases). CDR1 LNHNV and CDR2 YYDKDF come from the germline V gene (reference sequence). Between the trimmed V and J ends, which lost 5 bases and 4 bases, there was a span of 14 bases. The CDR3 is 15 residues long. Written as DNA, the CDR3 is TGTGCCACCAGCCGCCGGACAGTAATTAATGAAAAACTGTTTTTT. It yields the protein CATSRRTVINEKLFF.

This clone was counted a few times. The chain recombines TRBV6-5 with TRBJ1-5; D is possibly TRBD1 (5 bases). Germline V gene lookup returns CDR1 MNHEY and CDR2 SVGAGI. V lost 10 bases to trimming and J lost 1 base, with 17 bases between them. CDR3 size: 15 residues. The CDR3 region has the DNA TGTGCCACCCGTCTTTCGGGGGGAAGCAATCAGCCCCAGCATTTT. It specifies CATRLSGGSNQPQHF.